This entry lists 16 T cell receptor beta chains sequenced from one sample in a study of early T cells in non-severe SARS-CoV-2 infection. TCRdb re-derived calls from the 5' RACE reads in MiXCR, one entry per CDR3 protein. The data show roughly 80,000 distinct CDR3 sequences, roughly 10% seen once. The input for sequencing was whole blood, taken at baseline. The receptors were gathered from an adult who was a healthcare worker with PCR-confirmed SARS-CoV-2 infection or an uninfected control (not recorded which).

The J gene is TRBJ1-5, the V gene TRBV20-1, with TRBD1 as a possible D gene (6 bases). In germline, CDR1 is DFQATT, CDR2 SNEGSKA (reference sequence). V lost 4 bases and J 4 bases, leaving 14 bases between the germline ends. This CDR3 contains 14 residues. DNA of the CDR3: TGCAGTGCTACCCCCGGGACAACGAATCAGCCCCAGCATTTT. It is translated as CSATPGTTNQPQHF.

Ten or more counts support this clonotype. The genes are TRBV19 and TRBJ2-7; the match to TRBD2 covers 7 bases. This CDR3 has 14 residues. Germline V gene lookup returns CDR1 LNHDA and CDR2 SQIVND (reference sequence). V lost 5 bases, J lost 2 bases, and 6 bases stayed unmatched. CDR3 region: CASSSRDYTYEQYF. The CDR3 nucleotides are TGTGCCAGTAGTTCCCGGGACTACACCTACGAGCAGTACTTC.

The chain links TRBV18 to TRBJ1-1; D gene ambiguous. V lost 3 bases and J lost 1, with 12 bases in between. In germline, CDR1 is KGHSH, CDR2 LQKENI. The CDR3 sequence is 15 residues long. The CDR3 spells CASSPAGGRNTEAFF. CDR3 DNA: TGTGCCAGCTCACCGGCAGGTGGCAGGAACACTGAAGCTTTCTTT.

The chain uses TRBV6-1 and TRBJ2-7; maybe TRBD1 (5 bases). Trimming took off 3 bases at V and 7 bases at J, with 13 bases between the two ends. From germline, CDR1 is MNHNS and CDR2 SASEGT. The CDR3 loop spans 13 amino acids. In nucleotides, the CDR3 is TGTGCCAGCAGTGAGAGACAGTCTGGGGAGCAGTACTTC. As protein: CASSERQSGEQYF.

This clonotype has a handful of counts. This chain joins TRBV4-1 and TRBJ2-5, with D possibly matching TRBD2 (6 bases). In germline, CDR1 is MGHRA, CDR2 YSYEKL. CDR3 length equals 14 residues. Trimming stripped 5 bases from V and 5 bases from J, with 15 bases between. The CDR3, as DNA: TGCGCCAGCAGCTGGGGGGACGGGGAGGAGACCCAGTACTTC. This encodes CASSWGDGEETQYF.

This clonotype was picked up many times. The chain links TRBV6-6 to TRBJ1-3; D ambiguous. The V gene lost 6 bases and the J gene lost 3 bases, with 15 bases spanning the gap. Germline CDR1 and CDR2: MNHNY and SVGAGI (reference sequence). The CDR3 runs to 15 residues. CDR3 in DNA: TGTGCCAGCAGACGGGCGGGTGTGGGTGGAAACACCATATATTTT. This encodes CASRRAGVGGNTIYF.

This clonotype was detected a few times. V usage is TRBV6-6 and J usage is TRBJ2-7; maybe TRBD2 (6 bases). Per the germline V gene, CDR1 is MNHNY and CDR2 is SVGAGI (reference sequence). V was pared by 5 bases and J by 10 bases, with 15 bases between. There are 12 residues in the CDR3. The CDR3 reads CASSLGERAQYF. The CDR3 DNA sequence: TGTGCCAGCAGTCTTGGTGAGCGGGCACAGTACTTC.

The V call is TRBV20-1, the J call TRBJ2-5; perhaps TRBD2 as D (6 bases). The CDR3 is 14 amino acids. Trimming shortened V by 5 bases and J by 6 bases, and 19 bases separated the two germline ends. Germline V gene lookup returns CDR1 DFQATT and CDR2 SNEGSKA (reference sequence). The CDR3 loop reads CSAQTPGGGKTQYF. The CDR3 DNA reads TGCAGTGCTCAAACCCCTGGGGGAGGAAAGACCCAGTACTTC.

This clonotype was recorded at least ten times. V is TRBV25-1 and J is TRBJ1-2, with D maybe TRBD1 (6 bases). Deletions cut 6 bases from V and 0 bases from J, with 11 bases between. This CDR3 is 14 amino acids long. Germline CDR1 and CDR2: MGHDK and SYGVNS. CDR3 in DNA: TGTGCCAGCAGCAGGGAGGGGGCTAACTATGGCTACACCTTC. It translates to CASSREGANYGYTF.

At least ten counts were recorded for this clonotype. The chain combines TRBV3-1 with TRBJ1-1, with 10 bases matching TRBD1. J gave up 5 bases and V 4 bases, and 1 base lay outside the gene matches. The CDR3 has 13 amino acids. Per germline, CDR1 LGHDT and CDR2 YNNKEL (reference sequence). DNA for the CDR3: TGTGCCAGCAGCCTGGACAGGGGGACTGAAGCTTTCTTT. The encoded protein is CASSLDRGTEAFF. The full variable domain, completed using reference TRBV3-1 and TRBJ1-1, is DTAVSQTPKYLVTQMGNDKSIKCEQNLGHDTMYWYKQDSKKFLKIMFSYNNKELIINETVPNRFSPKSPDKAHLNLHINSLELGDSAVYFCASSLDRGTEAFFGQGTRLTVV.

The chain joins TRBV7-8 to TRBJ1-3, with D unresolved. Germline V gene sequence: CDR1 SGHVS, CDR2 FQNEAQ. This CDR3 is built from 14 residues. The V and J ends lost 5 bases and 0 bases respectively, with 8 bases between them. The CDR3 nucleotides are TGTGCCAGCAGCACTATGAGCTCTGGAAACACCATATATTTT. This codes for CASSTMSSGNTIYF.

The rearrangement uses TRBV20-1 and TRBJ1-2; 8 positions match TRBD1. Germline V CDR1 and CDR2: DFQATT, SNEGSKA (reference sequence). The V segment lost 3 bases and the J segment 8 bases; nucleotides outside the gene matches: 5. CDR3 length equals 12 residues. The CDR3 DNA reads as TGCAGTGCTAGCTACGGACAGGGAGGCTACACCTTC. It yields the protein CSASYGQGGYTF.

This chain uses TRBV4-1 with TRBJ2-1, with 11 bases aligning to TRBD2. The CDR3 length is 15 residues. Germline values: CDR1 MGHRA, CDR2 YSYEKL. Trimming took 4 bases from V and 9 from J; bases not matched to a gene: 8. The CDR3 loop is CASSPPSGGRFEQFF. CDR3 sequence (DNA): TGCGCCAGCAGCCCTCCTAGCGGGGGGAGGTTTGAGCAGTTCTTC.

The CDR3 coding sequence is TGTGCCAGCAGACGCGGCGCAGGCGTCCCTCCCTACGAGCAGTACTTC. Protein sequence: CASRRGAGVPPYEQYF. The chain joins TRBV7-9 to TRBJ2-7; D not resolved. The germline V gene has CDR1 SEHNR and CDR2 FQNEAQ (reference sequence). Trimming removed 6 bases at V and 2 bases at J, with 20 bases between. The CDR3 has 16 residues.

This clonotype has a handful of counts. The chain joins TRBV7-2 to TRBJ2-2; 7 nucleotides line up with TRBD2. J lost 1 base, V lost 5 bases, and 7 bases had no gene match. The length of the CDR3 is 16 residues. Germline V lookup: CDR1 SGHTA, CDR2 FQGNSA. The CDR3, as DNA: TGTGCCAGCAGCCGGAGAGGCGGGGGGAACACCGGGGAGCTGTTTTTT. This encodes CASSRRGGGNTGELFF.

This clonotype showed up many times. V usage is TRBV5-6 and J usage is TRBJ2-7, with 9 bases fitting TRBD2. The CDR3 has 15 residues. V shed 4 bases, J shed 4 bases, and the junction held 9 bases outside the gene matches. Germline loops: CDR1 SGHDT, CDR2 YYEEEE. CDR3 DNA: TGTGCCAGCAGCAGACCTAGCGGGGTAGGTTACGAGCAGTACTTC. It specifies CASSRPSGVGYEQYF.